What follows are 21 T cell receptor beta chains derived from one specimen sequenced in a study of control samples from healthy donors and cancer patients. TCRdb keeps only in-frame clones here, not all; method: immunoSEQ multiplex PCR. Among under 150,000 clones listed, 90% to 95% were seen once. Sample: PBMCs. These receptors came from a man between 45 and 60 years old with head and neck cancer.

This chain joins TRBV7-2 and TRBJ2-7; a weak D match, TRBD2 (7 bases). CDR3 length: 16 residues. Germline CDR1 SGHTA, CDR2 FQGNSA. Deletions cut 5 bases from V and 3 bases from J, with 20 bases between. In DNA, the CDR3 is TGTGCCAGCAGCCAAGGGTCGGGGGGCTATCTCTACGAGCAGTACTTC. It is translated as CASSQGSGGYLYEQYF.

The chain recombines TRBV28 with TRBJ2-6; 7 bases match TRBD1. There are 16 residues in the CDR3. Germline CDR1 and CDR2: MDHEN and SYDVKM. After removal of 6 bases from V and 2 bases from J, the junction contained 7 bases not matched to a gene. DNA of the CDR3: TGTGCCAGCAGCCACGCCACAGGGGCTGGGGCCAACGTCCTGACTTTC. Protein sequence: CASSHATGAGANVLTF.

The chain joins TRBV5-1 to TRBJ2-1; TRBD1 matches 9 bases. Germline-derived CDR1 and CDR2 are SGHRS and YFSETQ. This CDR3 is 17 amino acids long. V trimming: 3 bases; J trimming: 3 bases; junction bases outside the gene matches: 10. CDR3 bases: TGCGCCAGCAGCTCACGGATCCGGACAGGGGTCTACAATGAGCAGTTCTTC. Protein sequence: CASSSRIRTGVYNEQFF.

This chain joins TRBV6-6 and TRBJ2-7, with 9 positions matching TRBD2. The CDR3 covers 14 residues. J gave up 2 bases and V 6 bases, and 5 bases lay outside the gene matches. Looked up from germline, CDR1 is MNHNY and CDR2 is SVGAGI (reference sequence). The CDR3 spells CASSSGTSTYEQYF. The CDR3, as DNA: TGTGCCAGCAGCTCCGGGACTAGCACCTACGAGCAGTACTTC.

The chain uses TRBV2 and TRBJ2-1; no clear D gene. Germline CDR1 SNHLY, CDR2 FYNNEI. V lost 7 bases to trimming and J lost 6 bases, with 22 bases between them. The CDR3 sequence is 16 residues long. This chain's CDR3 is CASKPLPFSYTNEQFF. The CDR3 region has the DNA TGTGCCAGCAAACCCCTTCCATTTAGCTATACCAATGAGCAGTTCTTC.

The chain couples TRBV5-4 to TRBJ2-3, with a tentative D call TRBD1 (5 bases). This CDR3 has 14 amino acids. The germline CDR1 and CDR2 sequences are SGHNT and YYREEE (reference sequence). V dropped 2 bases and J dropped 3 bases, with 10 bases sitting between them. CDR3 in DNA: TGTGCCAGCAGCTTCGAGACAGCAACAGATACGCAGTATTTT. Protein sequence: CASSFETATDTQYF.

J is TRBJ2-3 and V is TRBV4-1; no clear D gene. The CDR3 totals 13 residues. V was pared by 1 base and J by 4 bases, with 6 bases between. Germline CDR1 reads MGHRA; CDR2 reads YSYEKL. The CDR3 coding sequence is TGCGCCAGCAGCCAAGTTTGGGCAGATACGCAGTATTTT. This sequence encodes CASSQVWADTQYF.

CDR3 sequence: CATGGFYGYTF. CDR3 nucleotide sequence: TGTGCCACTGGGGGGTTCTATGGCTACACCTTC. The chain combines TRBV19 with TRBJ1-2; TRBD1 might be the D (5 bases). CDR1 and CDR2 (germline): LNHDA, SQIVND (reference sequence). This CDR3 has 11 amino acids. Deletions cut 10 bases from V and 4 bases from J, with 10 bases between.

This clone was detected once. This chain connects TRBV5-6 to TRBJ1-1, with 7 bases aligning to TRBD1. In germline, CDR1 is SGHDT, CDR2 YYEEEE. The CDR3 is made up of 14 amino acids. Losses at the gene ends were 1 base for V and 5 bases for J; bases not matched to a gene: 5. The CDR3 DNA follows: TGTGCCAGCAGCTTGTTACAGGGGTGGACTGAAGCTTTCTTT. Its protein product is CASSLLQGWTEAFF.

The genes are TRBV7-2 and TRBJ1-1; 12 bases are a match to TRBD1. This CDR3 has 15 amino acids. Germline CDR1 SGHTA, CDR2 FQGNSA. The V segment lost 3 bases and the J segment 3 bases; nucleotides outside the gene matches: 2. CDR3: CASSFGTGGYTEAFF. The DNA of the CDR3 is TGTGCCAGCAGCTTCGGGACAGGGGGCTACACTGAAGCTTTCTTT.

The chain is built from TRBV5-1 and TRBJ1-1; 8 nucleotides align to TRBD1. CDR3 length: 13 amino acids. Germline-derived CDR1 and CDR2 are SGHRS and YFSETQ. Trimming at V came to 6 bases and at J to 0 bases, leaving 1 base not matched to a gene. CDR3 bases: TGCGCCAGCAACAGGGGGATGAACACTGAAGCTTTCTTT. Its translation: CASNRGMNTEAFF.

The CDR3 DNA sequence: TGTGCCAGCAGCAAGGGACTAGCGGGGGGGCCGAACGAGCAGTTCTTC. Translation gives CASSKGLAGGPNEQFF. The rearrangement uses TRBV5-4 and TRBJ2-1; TRBD2 aligns across 16 bases. V was clipped by 4 bases and J by 10 bases; unmatched bases: 8. Germline V gene lookup returns CDR1 SGHNT and CDR2 YYREEE (reference sequence). CDR3 size: 16 residues.

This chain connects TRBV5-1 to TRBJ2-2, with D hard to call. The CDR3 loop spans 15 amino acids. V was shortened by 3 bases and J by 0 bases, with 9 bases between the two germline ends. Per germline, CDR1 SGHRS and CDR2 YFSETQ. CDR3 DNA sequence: TGCGCCAGCAGCTCAGGAGAAACGAACACCGGGGAGCTGTTTTTT. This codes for CASSSGETNTGELFF.

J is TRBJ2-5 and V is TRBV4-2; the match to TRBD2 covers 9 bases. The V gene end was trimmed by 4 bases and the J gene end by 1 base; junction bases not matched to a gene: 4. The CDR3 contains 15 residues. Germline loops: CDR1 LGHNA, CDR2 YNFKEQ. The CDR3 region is CASSRAGGPQETQYF. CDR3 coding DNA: TGTGCCAGCAGCCGAGCGGGGGGACCCCAAGAGACCCAGTACTTC.

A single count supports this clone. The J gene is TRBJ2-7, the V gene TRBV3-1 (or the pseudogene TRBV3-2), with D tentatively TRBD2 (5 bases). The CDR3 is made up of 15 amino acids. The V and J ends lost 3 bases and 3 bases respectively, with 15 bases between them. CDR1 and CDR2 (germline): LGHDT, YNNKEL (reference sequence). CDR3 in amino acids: CASSQAGGLLYEQYF. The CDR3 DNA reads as TGTGCCAGCAGCCAGGCGGGCGGTCTTCTCTACGAGCAGTACTTC.

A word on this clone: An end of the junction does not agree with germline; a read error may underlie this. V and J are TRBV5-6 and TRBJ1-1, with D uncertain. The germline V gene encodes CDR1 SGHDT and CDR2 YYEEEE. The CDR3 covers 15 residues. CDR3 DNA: TGTGCCAGCGGCTTGAATAGGGCTCCGAACACTGAAGCTTTCTTT. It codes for CASGLNRAPNTEAFF. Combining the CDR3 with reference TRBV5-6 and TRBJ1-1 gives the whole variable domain DAGVTQSPTHLIKTRGQQVTLRCSPKSGHDTVSWYQQALGQGPQFIFQYYEEEERQRGNFPDRFSGHQFPNYSSELNVNALLLGDSALYLCASGLNRAPNTEAFFGQGTRLTVV.

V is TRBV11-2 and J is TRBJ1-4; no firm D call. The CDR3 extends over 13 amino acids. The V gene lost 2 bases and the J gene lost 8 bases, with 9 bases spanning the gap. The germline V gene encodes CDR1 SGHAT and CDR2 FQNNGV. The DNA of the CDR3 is TGTGCCAGCAGCTTATTCCGGAGGGAAAAACTGTTTTTT. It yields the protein CASSLFRREKLFF. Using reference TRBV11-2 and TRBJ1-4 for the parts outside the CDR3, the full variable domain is EAGVAQSPRYKIIEKRQSVAFWCNPISGHATLYWYQQILGQGPKLLIQFQNNGVVDDSQLPKDRFSAERLKGVDSTLKIQPAKLEDSAVYLCASSLFRREKLFFGSGTQLSVL.

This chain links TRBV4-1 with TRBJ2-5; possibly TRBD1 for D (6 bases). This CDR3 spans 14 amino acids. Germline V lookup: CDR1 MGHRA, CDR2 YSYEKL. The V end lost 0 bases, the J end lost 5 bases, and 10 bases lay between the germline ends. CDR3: CASSQEGAGETQYF. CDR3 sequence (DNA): TGCGCCAGCAGCCAAGAGGGGGCCGGGGAGACCCAGTACTTC.

CDR3 bases: TGTGCCAGCAGTTCTCTGGCGGGGGCACAAGAGACCCAGTACTTC. Protein sequence: CASSSLAGAQETQYF. V usage is TRBV7-6 and J usage is TRBJ2-5; possible D gene TRBD2, 7 bases. Germline V gene data show CDR1 as SGHVS and CDR2 as FNYEAQ. V gave up 6 bases and J gave up 2 bases, with 16 bases separating them. This CDR3 has 15 residues. Filled out from reference TRBV7-6 and TRBJ2-5, the complete variable domain reads GAGVSQSPRYKVTKRGQDVALRCDPISGHVSLYWYRQALGQGPEFLTYFNYEAQQDKSGLPNDRFSAERPEGSISTLTIQRTEQRDSAMYRCASSSLAGAQETQYFGPGTRLLVL.

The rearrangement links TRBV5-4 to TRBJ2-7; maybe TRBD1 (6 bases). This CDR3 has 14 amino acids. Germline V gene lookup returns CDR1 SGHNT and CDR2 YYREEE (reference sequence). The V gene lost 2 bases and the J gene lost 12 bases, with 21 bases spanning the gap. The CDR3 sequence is CASSFRGETGTRYF. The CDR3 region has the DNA TGTGCCAGCAGCTTTCGAGGGGAGACCGGGACAAGGTACTTC.

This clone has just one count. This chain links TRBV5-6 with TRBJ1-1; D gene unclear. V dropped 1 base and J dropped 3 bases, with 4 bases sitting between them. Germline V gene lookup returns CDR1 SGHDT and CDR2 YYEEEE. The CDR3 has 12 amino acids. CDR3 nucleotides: TGTGCCAGCAGCTTGAGTTACACTGAAGCTTTCTTT. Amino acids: CASSLSYTEAFF. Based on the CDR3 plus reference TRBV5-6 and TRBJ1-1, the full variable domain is DAGVTQSPTHLIKTRGQQVTLRCSPKSGHDTVSWYQQALGQGPQFIFQYYEEEERQRGNFPDRFSGHQFPNYSSELNVNALLLGDSALYLCASSLSYTEAFFGQGTRLTVV.